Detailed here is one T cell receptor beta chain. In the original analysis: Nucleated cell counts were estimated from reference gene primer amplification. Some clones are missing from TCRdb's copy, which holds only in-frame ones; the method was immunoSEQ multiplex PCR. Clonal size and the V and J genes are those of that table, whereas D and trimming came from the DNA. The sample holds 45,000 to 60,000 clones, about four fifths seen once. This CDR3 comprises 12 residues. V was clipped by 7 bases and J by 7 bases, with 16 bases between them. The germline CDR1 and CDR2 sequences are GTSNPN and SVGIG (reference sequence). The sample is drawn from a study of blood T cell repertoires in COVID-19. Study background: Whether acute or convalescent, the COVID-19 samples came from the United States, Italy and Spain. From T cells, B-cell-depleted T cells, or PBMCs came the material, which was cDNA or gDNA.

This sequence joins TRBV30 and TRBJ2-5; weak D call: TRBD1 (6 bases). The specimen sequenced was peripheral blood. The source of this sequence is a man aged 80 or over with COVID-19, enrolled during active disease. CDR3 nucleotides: TGTGCCTTCCAGGGGAGTGGGGGGACCCAGTACTTC. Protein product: CAFQGSGGTQYF.